The TCR beta chain described here comes from a study of T cell responses to AZD1222 COVID-19 vaccine. Study background: It was second doses at about 4 or about 12 weeks that were pooled.

J lost 3 bases, V lost 9 bases, and 4 bases had no gene match. The CDR3 length is 13 residues. The V gene's germline CDR1 is MGHDK and CDR2 SYGVNS. The protocol was immunoSEQ multiplex PCR, while the TCRdb copy is restricted to in-frame clones and leaves out a portion. The table includes roughly 100,000 clones, about nine tenths detected once. This sequence joins TRBV25-1 and TRBJ2-3; the match to TRBD2 covers 9 bases. The receptor was isolated from an adult in good health. The sample in question was peripheral blood, obtained on day 0 of AZD1222 vaccination. CDR3 residues: CASSGSGTDTQYF. In nucleotides, the CDR3 is TGTGCCAGTAGCGGGAGTGGGACAGATACGCAGTATTTT.